One sample yielded the 27 T cell receptor beta chains listed below, sequenced in a study of shared clonotypes between healthy human individuals. The method was immunoSEQ multiplex PCR; TCRdb's version includes in-frame clones alone and lacks a portion of them. In the table there are about 480,000 clones, 79% of which are singletons. Sequencing used PBMCs. Receptors were obtained from a woman aged 40-49 years in good health. Some clones in this sample may be carry-over from other donors' samples.

The V gene is TRBV6-1, the J gene TRBJ1-5; unclear D gene. CDR3 length equals 15 residues. Trimming removed 5 bases at V and 8 bases at J, with 19 bases between. The V gene's germline CDR1 is MNHNS and CDR2 SASEGT. The CDR3 DNA reads TGTGCCAGCAGTTCCAACAGAAATAGCAGAGAGCCCCAGCATTTT. Translated: CASSSNRNSREPQHF.

V usage is TRBV11-3 and J usage is TRBJ1-3; D gene uncertain. Looked up from germline, CDR1 is SGHNT and CDR2 is YENEEA. There are 16 residues in the CDR3. V was shortened by 6 bases and J by 3 bases, with 18 bases between the two germline ends. For the CDR3, the DNA is TGTGCCAGCAGATTCCGACGTGTCTCCGGTGGAAACACCATATATTTT. Translation gives CASRFRRVSGGNTIYF.

The genes are TRBV28 and TRBJ1-4; TRBD1 aligns across 7 bases. Germline V gene lookup returns CDR1 MDHEN and CDR2 SYDVKM. The ends lost 5 bases at V and 3 bases at J; junction bases unmatched: 12. This CDR3 is built from 17 residues. The CDR3 spells CASSPNLPGGSNEKLFF. Here the CDR3 DNA reads TGTGCCAGCAGTCCGAACCTCCCAGGGGGGTCTAATGAAAAACTGTTTTTT.

This chain uses TRBV5-1 with TRBJ2-3; the match to TRBD2 covers 16 bases. Germline lookup yields CDR1 SGHRS and CDR2 YFSETQ. The CDR3 is made up of 17 amino acids. Trimming cost V 4 bases and J 5 bases; bases outside gene matches: 7. Here the CDR3 reads CASSLGLAGGPLDTQYF. Here the CDR3 DNA reads TGCGCCAGCAGCCTGGGACTAGCGGGAGGGCCGCTAGATACGCAGTATTTT. Drawing the rest from reference TRBV5-1 and TRBJ2-3, the complete variable domain is KAGVTQTPRYLIKTRGQQVTLSCSPISGHRSVSWYQQTPGQGLQFLFEYFSETQRNKGNFPGRFSGRQFSNSRSEMNVSTLELGDSALYLCASSLGLAGGPLDTQYFGPGTRLTVL.

This chain connects TRBV28 to TRBJ2-5; D unclear. The CDR3 totals 13 residues. Looked up from germline, CDR1 is MDHEN and CDR2 is SYDVKM. V lost 7 bases and J 2 bases, leaving 11 bases between the germline ends. CDR3 coding DNA: TGTGCCAGCAACCCCAGACGGCAAGAGACCCAGTACTTC. It specifies CASNPRRQETQYF.

V gene TRBV28 combines with J gene TRBJ2-7; 9 positions match TRBD2. V shed 6 bases, J shed 3 bases, and the junction held 6 bases outside the gene matches. Germline V gene sequence: CDR1 MDHEN, CDR2 SYDVKM. This CDR3 has 14 residues. CDR3 nucleotide sequence: TGTGCCAGCAGCGCTAGCGGGATATTCTACGAGCAGTACTTC. Residues: CASSASGIFYEQYF.

The CDR3 spells CASSPQGRRTEAFF. CDR3 in DNA: TGTGCCAGCAGCCCTCAAGGGAGGAGGACTGAAGCTTTCTTT. V usage is TRBV7-2 and J usage is TRBJ1-1; D is unresolved. Germline lookup yields CDR1 SGHTA and CDR2 FQGNSA. The V gene lost 5 bases and the J gene lost 5 bases, with 15 bases spanning the gap. The CDR3 sequence is 14 residues long.

The gene calls are TRBV7-2 and TRBJ2-2; D is perhaps TRBD1 (7 bases). From germline, CDR1 is SGHTA and CDR2 FQGNSA. CDR3 length equals 16 residues. V was shortened by 5 bases and J by 6 bases, with 19 bases between the two germline ends. The DNA for the CDR3 is TGTGCCAGCAGCCCCAGACAGGGACTCTTGTCCGGGGAGCTGTTTTTT. It translates to CASSPRQGLLSGELFF.

This chain uses TRBV6-1 with TRBJ1-5, with a weak D call TRBD1 (5 bases). Germline-derived CDR1 and CDR2 are MNHNS and SASEGT. With 7 bases removed from V and 2 bases from J, the gap between germline ends came to 12 bases. CDR3 length: 14 residues. As DNA, the CDR3 is TGTGCCAGCATCGGAGTGGGGGGCAATCAGCCCCAGCATTTT. Protein product: CASIGVGGNQPQHF.

This clone occurred once. The chain uses TRBV5-1 and TRBJ2-2; D is possibly TRBD2 (6 bases). Germline lookup yields CDR1 SGHRS and CDR2 YFSETQ. The CDR3 covers 17 residues. V dropped 0 bases and J dropped 3 bases, with 15 bases sitting between them. In nucleotides, the CDR3 is TGCGCCAGCAGCTTGGAAACAGTTAGCGGCTACACCGGGGAGCTGTTTTTT. Protein: CASSLETVSGYTGELFF.

The J gene is TRBJ2-2, the V gene TRBV5-4; 12 nucleotides agree with TRBD2. J gave up 3 bases and V 4 bases, and 4 bases lay outside the gene matches. CDR3 length: 16 amino acids. Germline lookup yields CDR1 SGHNT and CDR2 YYREEE (reference sequence). DNA for the CDR3: TGTGCCAGCAGCCCACGACTAGCGGGAGACACCGGGGAGCTGTTTTTT. Translated: CASSPRLAGDTGELFF.

The chain uses TRBV7-2 and TRBJ2-7; D is unresolved. This CDR3 region has 12 residues. Trimming removed 2 bases at V and 6 bases at J, with 8 bases between. The V gene's germline CDR1 is SGHTA and CDR2 FQGNSA. The CDR3 is CASSLYHGEQYF. In DNA form, the CDR3 reads TGTGCCAGCAGCTTATATCACGGCGAGCAGTACTTC. The whole variable domain, remainder taken from reference TRBV7-2 and TRBJ2-7, is GAGVSQSPSNKVTEKGKDVELRCDPISGHTALYWYRQSLGQGLEFLIYFQGNSAPDKSGLPSDRFSAERTGGSVSTLTIQRTQQEDSAVYLCASSLYHGEQYFGPGTRLTVT.

This chain links TRBV5-1 with TRBJ2-5; possible D gene TRBD2, 6 bases. With 5 bases removed from V and 3 bases from J, the gap between germline ends came to 20 bases. The CDR3 length is 16 residues. Germline V lookup: CDR1 SGHRS, CDR2 YFSETQ. CDR3 amino acids: CASRVGRDSKKETQYF. For the CDR3, the DNA is TGCGCCAGCAGGGTAGGCCGGGACTCGAAAAAAGAGACCCAGTACTTC.

The gene calls are TRBV15 and TRBJ2-3; TRBD1 aligns across 8 bases. This CDR3 is 15 amino acids long. Germline V gene sequence: CDR1 LNHNV, CDR2 YYDKDF (reference sequence). Unmatched junction bases numbered 8, after V lost 3 bases and J lost 6 bases. CDR3 loop: CATSSDRGVADTQYF. The CDR3 nucleotides are TGTGCCACCAGCAGCGACAGGGGAGTTGCGGATACGCAGTATTTT.

V and J are TRBV6-4 and TRBJ1-2, with D uncertain. This CDR3 has 15 residues. In germline, CDR1 is MRHNA, CDR2 SNTAGT. Trimming cost V 4 bases and J 4 bases, with 16 bases left between them. The CDR3 here is CASSGPHGKTYGYTF. CDR3 sequence (DNA): TGTGCCAGCAGTGGGCCACACGGAAAGACCTATGGCTACACCTTC.

A note on this clone: One base separates it from a far larger clone, so it is likely a read error. The J gene is TRBJ1-1, the V gene TRBV7-2; D ambiguous. This CDR3 spans 15 amino acids. The V gene's germline CDR1 is SGHTA and CDR2 FQGNSA. Trimming removed 1 base at V and 4 bases at J, with 13 bases between. The CDR3 DNA follows: TGTGCCAGCAGCTTAGGTAGTCACTTAAGCACTGAAGCTTTCTTT. This gives the protein CASSLGSHLSTEAFF.

This chain links TRBV11-2 with TRBJ1-2; D remains ambiguous. CDR1 and CDR2 from the germline V gene are SGHAT and FQNNGV. Trimming left V 5 bases short and J 0 bases short, with 13 bases between. This CDR3 contains 15 residues. CDR3 nucleotides: TGTGCCAGCAGCCCCACCAGAAGATCTAACTATGGCTACACCTTC. This gives the protein CASSPTRRSNYGYTF.

This clone appeared many times. The chain is built from TRBV4-2 and TRBJ2-7, with unresolved D. The CDR3 is 15 amino acids. V lost 0 bases, J lost 2 bases, and 11 bases lay in between. Germline CDR1 LGHNA, CDR2 YNFKEQ. This chain's CDR3 is CASSQEAEPPYEQYF. CDR3 nucleotides: TGTGCCAGCAGCCAAGAGGCGGAGCCCCCCTACGAGCAGTACTTC.

In the case of this clone: In the same sample, other DNA sequences code for this CDR3. The chain joins TRBV7-9 to TRBJ2-3; unclear D gene. Germline CDR1 SEHNR, CDR2 FQNEAQ (reference sequence). The V end lost 3 bases, the J end lost 0 bases, and 7 bases lay between the germline ends. This CDR3 contains 14 residues. The CDR3 DNA sequence: TGTGCCAGCAGCTTTACTCTTAGCACAGATACGCAGTATTTT. This gives the protein CASSFTLSTDTQYF. Full variable domain (outside the CDR3, taken from reference TRBV7-9 and TRBJ2-3): DTGVSQNPRHKITKRGQNVTFRCDPISEHNRLYWYRQTLGQGPEFLTYFQNEAQLEKSRLLSDRFSAERPKGSFSTLEIQRTEQGDSAMYLCASSFTLSTDTQYFGPGTRLTVL.

The count of this clone is one. The chain has TRBV28 and TRBJ2-7; D possibly corresponds to TRBD2 (6 bases). CDR1 MDHEN and CDR2 SYDVKM come from the germline V gene. Trimming shortened V by 2 bases and J by 0 bases, and 11 bases separated the two germline ends. The CDR3 length is 15 residues. The CDR3 loop is CASSLRGGTSYEQYF. The CDR3 region has the DNA TGTGCCAGCAGTTTAAGGGGCGGGACCTCCTACGAGCAGTACTTC.

CDR3 DNA: TGTGCCAGCAGCTGCTTGCCGGGACAGAGCTACGAGCAGTACTTC. Protein sequence: CASSCLPGQSYEQYF. The V call is TRBV12-1, the J call TRBJ2-7; the table's D call of TRBD1 was not tested on the DNA. TRBV12-1 is reported as a pseudogene. This CDR3 comprises 15 residues.

The CDR3 DNA is TGTGCCAGCAGTCTAGGCAGGGGTGGGGAGACCCAGTACTTC. Its protein product is CASSLGRGGETQYF. The genes are TRBV6-5 and TRBJ2-5; tentative D call: TRBD1 (6 bases). V was cut by 5 bases and J by 5 bases, with 15 bases left in between. This CDR3 is built from 14 residues. Germline lookup yields CDR1 MNHEY and CDR2 SVGAGI.

As concerns this clone: Just one base apart from a much larger clone, this may be a read error. The chain recombines TRBV27 with TRBJ1-1, with 7 bases aligning to TRBD1. V was pared by 2 bases and J by 1 base, with 1 base of the junction left unmatched. CDR3 length: 14 amino acids. Germline CDR1 and CDR2: MNHEY and SMNVEV (reference sequence). CDR3 protein: CASSLNRGNTEAFF. The CDR3 coding sequence is TGTGCCAGCAGTTTAAACAGGGGGAACACTGAAGCTTTCTTT.

The chain couples TRBV14 to TRBJ2-7; possibly TRBD1 or TRBD2 for D (6 bases each). V gave up 0 bases and J gave up 0 bases, with 12 bases separating them. Looked up from germline, CDR1 is SGHDN and CDR2 is FVKESK. The CDR3 covers 16 residues. The CDR3 reads CASSQDPGAYSYEQYF. CDR3 in DNA: TGTGCCAGCAGCCAAGATCCGGGGGCGTACTCCTACGAGCAGTACTTC.

This clone appeared once. The chain employs TRBV19 and TRBJ2-5; 9 bases are shared with TRBD1. V was pared by 2 bases and J by 1 base, with 5 bases of the junction left unmatched. This CDR3 has 16 amino acids. Germline V lookup: CDR1 LNHDA, CDR2 SQIVND (reference sequence). CDR3 residues: CASSITVTGGQETQYF. For the CDR3, the DNA is TGTGCCAGTAGTATAACCGTGACAGGGGGCCAAGAGACCCAGTACTTC.

This chain uses TRBV9 with TRBJ2-1; 13 positions agree with TRBD2. Germline loops: CDR1 SGDLS, CDR2 YYNGEE. With V trimmed by 3 bases and J by 8 bases, 2 bases remained unmatched. CDR3 length equals 14 residues. The CDR3 DNA reads TGTGCCAGCAGCGGGACTAGCGGGAGCTATGAGCAGTTCTTC. The encoded protein is CASSGTSGSYEQFF.

This chain's CDR3 is CASSRSSGSWEQYF. As DNA, the CDR3 is TGTGCCAGCAGCCGGAGCAGCGGGAGTTGGGAGCAGTACTTC. The chain is built from TRBV6-6 and TRBJ2-7; 8 bases map to TRBD2. Germline CDR1 MNHNY, CDR2 SVGAGI (reference sequence). The CDR3 length is 14 residues. V shed 6 bases and J 7 bases; nucleotides not matched to a gene: 11.